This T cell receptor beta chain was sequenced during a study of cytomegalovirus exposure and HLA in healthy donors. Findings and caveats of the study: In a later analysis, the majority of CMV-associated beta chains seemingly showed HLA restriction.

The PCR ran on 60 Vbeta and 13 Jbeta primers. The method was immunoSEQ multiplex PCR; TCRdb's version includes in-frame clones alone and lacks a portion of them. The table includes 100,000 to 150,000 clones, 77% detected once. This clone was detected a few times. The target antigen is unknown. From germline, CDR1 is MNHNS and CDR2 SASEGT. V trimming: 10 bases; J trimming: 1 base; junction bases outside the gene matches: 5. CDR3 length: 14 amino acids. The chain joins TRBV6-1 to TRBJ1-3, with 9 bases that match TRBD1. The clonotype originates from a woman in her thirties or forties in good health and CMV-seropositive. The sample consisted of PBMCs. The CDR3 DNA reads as TGTGCCACCGGGACAGGGACGTCTGGAAACACCATATATTTT. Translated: CATGTGTSGNTIYF.